This TCR beta chain stems from a study of regulatory T cells in long-lasting Graves disease. Notes on the study in general: Sharing of public clonotypes was greater in persistent patients (about 2,700) than in new patients (966).

Arm-PCR of CDR3 regions and iRepertoire HTBI primers were the basis on which TCR beta libraries were built. From the multiplex PCR reads, TCRdb called clonotypes with MiXCR, one entry per CDR3 protein. The profile covers a few hundred thousand distinct CDR3 sequences, with 12% appearing a single time and over 15% taken by the ten largest. Many counts were recorded for this clonotype. Its target is unknown. Germline CDR1 and CDR2: ENHRY and SYGVKD. The CDR3 spans 14 residues. Trimming left V 7 bases short and J 1 base short, with 13 bases between. Time point here: newly diagnosed GD, antithyroid drugs for less than 3 months. From PBMCs, RNA was extracted and then used to make the TCR library. This sample also belongs to another study, concerning T cells in Graves' hyperthyroidism and ophthalmopathy. That source notes: It was uncontrolled infection, other autoimmune disease, pregnancy or lactation that excluded patients.

The chain recombines TRBV10-3 with TRBJ1-2; D ambiguous. The source is a woman younger than 35 with Graves disease. This specimen was peripheral blood mononuclear cells (PBMCs), taken at new diagnosis, from a patient treated with antithyroid drugs. The CDR3 is CAITEEASNYGYTF. The CDR3 DNA is TGTGCCATCACGGAAGAAGCAAGTAACTATGGCTACACCTTC.